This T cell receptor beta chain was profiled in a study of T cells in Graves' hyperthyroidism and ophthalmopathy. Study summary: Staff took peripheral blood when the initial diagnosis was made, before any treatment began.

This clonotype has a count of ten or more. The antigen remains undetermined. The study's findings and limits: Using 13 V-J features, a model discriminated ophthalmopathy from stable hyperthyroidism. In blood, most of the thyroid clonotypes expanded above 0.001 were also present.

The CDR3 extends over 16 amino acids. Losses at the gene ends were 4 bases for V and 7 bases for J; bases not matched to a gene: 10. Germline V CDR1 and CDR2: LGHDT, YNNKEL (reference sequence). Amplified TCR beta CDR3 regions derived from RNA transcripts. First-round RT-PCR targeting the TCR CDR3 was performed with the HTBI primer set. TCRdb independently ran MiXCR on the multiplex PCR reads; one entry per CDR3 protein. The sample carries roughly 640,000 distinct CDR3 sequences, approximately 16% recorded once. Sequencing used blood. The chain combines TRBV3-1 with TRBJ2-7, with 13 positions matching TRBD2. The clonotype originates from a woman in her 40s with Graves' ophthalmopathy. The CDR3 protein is CASSPRLAGGPLEQYF. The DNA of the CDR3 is TGTGCCAGCAGCCCTCGACTAGCGGGGGGCCCTTTGGAGCAGTACTTC.